Each of the 25 T cell receptor beta chains below was sequenced from the same sample in a study of regulatory dendritic cells for organ transplantation. No antigen has been assigned to these receptors. Sequencing used immunoSEQ multiplex PCR; TCRdb keeps in-frame clones, though not all of them. The top ten clones hold 17% of a sample with about 4,200 clones, around three fifths of them seen once. Sorted subsets were CFSE-labeled and cultured roughly five days with allogeneic dendritic cells. Sample: memory CD8+ T cells from blood cultured with regulatory dendritic cells. Subset denoted: CD45RO+ memory T cells. The receptors were sampled from a human donor in good health.

The sample holds a few counts of this clone. The chain combines TRBV4-3 with TRBJ1-2; D is unresolved. V was shortened by 0 bases and J by 4 bases, with 9 bases between the two germline ends. The CDR3 covers 14 residues. Germline CDR1 and CDR2: LGHNA and YSLEER. CDR3 nucleotide sequence: TGCGCCAGCAGCCAAGACACGCGGCCCTATGGCTACACCTTC. Its translation is CASSQDTRPYGYTF.

This clone was detected only a few times. The chain carries TRBV7-9 and TRBJ1-1, with 7 bases aligning to TRBD1. The CDR3 covers 16 residues. Per germline, CDR1 SEHNR and CDR2 FQNEAQ (reference sequence). V dropped 5 bases and J dropped 4; count of bases not matched to a gene: 13. The CDR3 sequence: CASSPTTGRRTTEAFF. The CDR3 nucleotides read TGTGCCAGCAGCCCTACGACAGGGAGGAGGACCACTGAAGCTTTCTTT.

The chain uses TRBV6-5 and TRBJ2-7; 8 nucleotides align to TRBD1. The trim removed 10 bases at V and 2 bases at J, leaving 4 bases unmatched. Per germline, CDR1 MNHEY and CDR2 SVGAGI. This CDR3 comprises 12 residues. CDR3 loop: CATGTGPYEQYF. DNA for the CDR3: TGTGCCACCGGGACAGGTCCCTACGAGCAGTACTTC.

V and J are TRBV7-2 and TRBJ2-5, with TRBD1 matching over 9 bases. Germline V gene data show CDR1 as SGHTA and CDR2 as FQGNSA. The CDR3 contains 16 residues. With V trimmed by 1 base and J by 3 bases, 6 bases remained unmatched. CDR3 DNA sequence: TGTGCCAGCAGCTTAGTCTACAGGGGGCTGGAAGAGACCCAGTACTTC. As protein: CASSLVYRGLEETQYF.

This chain joins TRBV7-8 and TRBJ1-6; perhaps TRBD1 as D (5 bases). Germline lookup yields CDR1 SGHVS and CDR2 FQNEAQ. Trimming cost V 5 bases and J 7 bases, with 6 bases left between them. The CDR3 sequence is 12 residues long. Here the CDR3 DNA reads TGTGCCAGCAGCCCAGGGAATTCACCCCTCCACTTT. The encoded protein is CASSPGNSPLHF.

The rearrangement links TRBV11-3 to TRBJ2-7, with D perhaps TRBD1 (6 bases). The CDR3 extends over 15 amino acids. The germline V gene has CDR1 SGHNT and CDR2 YENEEA. The ends were cut back, 4 bases at V and 3 bases at J, with 16 bases in the middle. In DNA form, the CDR3 reads TGTGCCAGCAGCTCATCCGACAGGCCCCTCTACGAGCAGTACTTC. This translates into CASSSSDRPLYEQYF.

On this clone: This sample includes further DNA sequences coding for the same CDR3. The chain is built from TRBV5-6 and TRBJ2-7; 8 bases match TRBD1. This CDR3 has 15 residues. Germline-derived CDR1 and CDR2 are SGHDT and YYEEEE. V trimming: 2 bases; J trimming: 1 base; junction bases outside the gene matches: 5. The CDR3: CASSLEQGVSYEQYF. In nucleotides, the CDR3 is TGTGCCAGCAGCTTAGAACAGGGGGTATCCTACGAGCAGTACTTC.

The V call is TRBV9, the J call TRBJ2-1; TRBD2 aligns across 11 bases. Germline V lookup: CDR1 SGDLS, CDR2 YYNGEE. V gave up 0 bases and J gave up 4 bases; unmatched junction bases: 6. This CDR3 is 17 amino acids long. The CDR3 DNA follows: TGTGCCAGCAGCGTAGTAGCTAGCGGGGGGTCTTACAATGAGCAGTTCTTC. The encoded protein is CASSVVASGGSYNEQFF.

This clone was detected only a few times. This chain joins TRBV5-6 and TRBJ2-1; 11 bases agree with TRBD1. The CDR3 contains 16 residues. CDR1 and CDR2 from the germline V gene are SGHDT and YYEEEE. V was pared by 2 bases and J by 0 bases, with 1 base of the junction left unmatched. This chain's CDR3 is CASSFGTGGSYNEQFF. In DNA form, the CDR3 reads TGTGCCAGCAGCTTCGGGACAGGGGGCTCCTACAATGAGCAGTTCTTC.

CDR3 region: CATGTGPYEQYF. As DNA, the CDR3 is TGTGCCACCGGGACAGGTCCCTACGAGCAGTACTTC. This rearrangement joins TRBV6-1 to TRBJ2-7, with 8 bases that match TRBD1. CDR1 and CDR2 from the germline V gene are MNHNS and SASEGT. The trim removed 10 bases at V and 2 bases at J, leaving 4 bases unmatched. The CDR3 extends over 12 amino acids.

This chain links TRBV5-8 with TRBJ1-2; 9 bases line up with TRBD1. This CDR3 has 14 residues. V lost 2 bases to trimming and J lost 3 bases; unmatched junction nucleotides: 2. Per the germline V gene, CDR1 is SGHTS and CDR2 is YDEGEE. The CDR3 nucleotides read TGTGCCAGCAGCTTACAGGGGGCTGACTATGGCTACACCTTC. Translated, it gives CASSLQGADYGYTF.

CDR3 residues: CASSVPAGENTGELFF. CDR3 nucleotides: TGTGCCAGCAGCGTCCCCGCGGGGGAGAACACCGGGGAGCTGTTTTTT. This chain uses TRBV9 with TRBJ2-2, with 7 bases that match TRBD2. The CDR3 covers 16 residues. The trim removed 2 bases at V and 1 base at J, leaving 5 bases unmatched. Germline lookup yields CDR1 SGDLS and CDR2 YYNGEE.

The V call is TRBV29-1, the J call TRBJ1-2, with 7 bases matching TRBD1. The CDR3 length is 15 residues. CDR1 and CDR2 (germline): SQVTM, ANQGSEA. The J segment lost 1 base and the V segment lost 4 bases, leaving 9 bases of the junction unmatched. The CDR3 coding sequence is TGCAGCGTTGTCGGAGGGGGACAGATTAACTATGGCTACACCTTC. Residues: CSVVGGGQINYGYTF. Looking up the rest from reference TRBV29-1 and TRBJ1-2 gives the full variable domain: SAVISQKPSRDICQRGTSLTIQCQVDSQVTMMFWYRQQPGQSLTLIATANQGSEATYESGFVIDKFPISRPNLTFSTLTVSNMSPEDSSIYLCSVVGGGQINYGYTFGSGTRLTVV.

As concerns this clone: This likely reflects a read error, since a far larger clone is one base away. This same CDR3 is encoded by further DNA sequences in the sample. V usage is TRBV4-1 and J usage is TRBJ2-3; TRBD2 might be the D (6 bases). The CDR3 consists of 15 residues. CDR1 and CDR2 (germline): MGHRA, YSYEKL. V was trimmed by 0 bases and J by 3 bases, leaving 10 bases between them. DNA of the CDR3: TGCGCCAGCAGCCAAGATATGCGGGGAACAGATACGCAGTATTTT. It encodes CASSQDMRGTDTQYF.

The V gene is TRBV5-4, the J gene TRBJ2-7; 7 bases match TRBD2. The CDR3 contains 14 residues. V gave up 2 bases and J gave up 3 bases; unmatched junction bases: 5. Germline CDR1 and CDR2: SGHNT and YYREEE (reference sequence). The CDR3 sequence: CASSLAGQIYEQYF. The CDR3 region has the DNA TGTGCCAGCAGCTTAGCGGGGCAGATCTACGAGCAGTACTTC.

This clone was seen a few times. The V and J genes are TRBV7-9 and TRBJ2-1; 7 nucleotides align to TRBD1. Unmatched junction bases numbered 7, after V lost 7 bases and J lost 1 base. Per the germline V gene, CDR1 is SEHNR and CDR2 is FQNEAQ (reference sequence). This CDR3 is 15 amino acids long. Here the CDR3 reads CASNTMDRSYNEQFF. The CDR3 nucleotides read TGTGCCAGCAACACTATGGACAGGTCCTACAATGAGCAGTTCTTC.

This rearrangement joins TRBV4-1 to TRBJ2-5; 8 positions agree with TRBD1. This CDR3 has 15 amino acids. With 2 bases clipped from V and 4 bases from J, the junction kept 6 bases outside the gene matches. Germline CDR1 MGHRA, CDR2 YSYEKL. DNA of the CDR3: TGCGCCAGCAGCCAATGGACAGGGAGACGAGAGACCCAGTACTTC. Amino acid sequence: CASSQWTGRRETQYF.

For the CDR3, the DNA is TGCGCCAGCAGTTTACTTCAGGGGTCTGAAGCTTTCTTT. Amino acid sequence: CASSLLQGSEAFF. The chain is built from TRBV5-1 and TRBJ1-1, with a weak D call TRBD1 (6 bases). V was shortened by 5 bases and J by 6 bases, with 14 bases between the two germline ends. The V gene's germline CDR1 is SGHRS and CDR2 YFSETQ. The CDR3 runs 13 residues. The variable domain in full, with the rest retrieved from reference TRBV5-1 and TRBJ1-1, is KAGVTQTPRYLIKTRGQQVTLSCSPISGHRSVSWYQQTPGQGLQFLFEYFSETQRNKGNFPGRFSGRQFSNSRSEMNVSTLELGDSALYLCASSLLQGSEAFFGQGTRLTVV.

Worth noting for this clone: Its ends do not fully match the called genes, so a read error is possible. This chain joins TRBV10-3 and TRBJ2-7; weak D call: TRBD2 (6 bases). Looked up from germline, CDR1 is ENHRY and CDR2 is SYGVKD. The CDR3 has 15 amino acids. In nucleotides, the CDR3 is TGTGCCAGCAGTTACTCGAGTACCGGGACTTACGAGCAGTACTTC. Translated: CASSYSSTGTYEQYF.

The chain joins TRBV2 to TRBJ1-1, with 7 bases aligning to TRBD1. The CDR3 extends over 13 amino acids. Germline lookup yields CDR1 SNHLY and CDR2 FYNNEI. V trimming: 4 bases; J trimming: 4 bases; junction bases outside the gene matches: 3. The CDR3 region is CASSGGDSTEAFF. In nucleotides, the CDR3 is TGTGCCAGCAGTGGGGGGGACAGCACTGAAGCTTTCTTT.

The rearrangement uses TRBV6-1 and TRBJ1-2; weak D call: TRBD1 (5 bases). The germline gives CDR1 MNHNS, CDR2 SASEGT. CDR3 length: 19 amino acids. V lost 4 bases and J lost 4, with 28 bases in between. CDR3: CASSGGGRTSDRYPYGYTF. In DNA form, the CDR3 reads TGTGCCAGCAGTGGAGGAGGGAGGACAAGTGATCGGTATCCCTATGGCTACACCTTC.

The CDR3 DNA is TGTGCCAGCAGCCTACTCGAGAGCGGGACCTACAATGAGCAGTTCTTC. Translating gives CASSLLESGTYNEQFF. The V call is TRBV7-9, the J call TRBJ2-1; 7 bases map to TRBD2. The CDR3 covers 16 residues. Germline CDR1 reads SEHNR; CDR2 reads FQNEAQ (reference sequence). Unmatched junction bases numbered 9, after V lost 5 bases and J lost 2 bases.

This clone was counted between two and nine times. The chain links TRBV19 to TRBJ2-7, with 8 bases matching TRBD1. Germline CDR1 reads LNHDA; CDR2 reads SQIVND (reference sequence). With 5 bases clipped from V and 6 bases from J, the junction kept 6 bases outside the gene matches. This CDR3 comprises 13 residues. DNA of the CDR3: TGTGCCAGTAGTTTTAACGACAGGGGCGAGCAGTACTTC. It codes for CASSFNDRGEQYF.

This clone has a handful of counts. The chain recombines TRBV6-1 with TRBJ2-7; possible D gene TRBD1, 5 bases. V gave up 8 bases and J gave up 6 bases, with 17 bases separating them. Germline V CDR1 and CDR2: MNHNS, SASEGT. The length of the CDR3 is 13 residues. CDR3 sequence: CASSTGPWGEQYF. In nucleotides, the CDR3 is TGTGCCAGCTCCACAGGCCCATGGGGCGAGCAGTACTTC.

This chain links TRBV5-6 with TRBJ2-1; 14 bases map to TRBD2. The CDR3 has 17 residues. The V segment lost 4 bases and the J segment 3 bases; nucleotides outside the gene matches: 6. Germline V gene lookup returns CDR1 SGHDT and CDR2 YYEEEE. The CDR3 DNA follows: TGTGCCAGCAGCGCGGGGACTAGCGGGGGTTTCTACAATGAGCAGTTCTTC. It translates to CASSAGTSGGFYNEQFF.